Listed here is a single T cell receptor beta chain. The antigen is not known. CDR3 size: 17 residues. Germline V gene sequence: CDR1 MNHEY, CDR2 SMNVEV (reference sequence). V was pared by 5 bases and J by 4 bases, with 14 bases of the junction left unmatched. Specified time point: persistent/refractory GD, antithyroid drugs over 5 years with positive TRAb. Generation of the TCR library employed RNA extracted from PBMCs. The sample comes from a study of regulatory T cells in long-lasting Graves disease. In the study overall: Over 5 years on antithyroid drugs plus positive TSH receptor antibodies marked Graves' disease as persistent.

TCR beta libraries were built with iRepertoire HTBI primers and Arm-PCR of CDR3 regions. One entry per CDR3 protein, called by TCRdb with MiXCR from the multiplex PCR reads. The repertoire has roughly 400,000 distinct CDR3 sequences, 20% to 25% of them found once; the top ten carry more than 13%. Study findings and constraints: The persistent group shared around 2,700 public clonotypes, more than the approximately 930 shared by new patients.

The chain carries TRBV27 and TRBJ2-5; the match to TRBD1 covers 9 bases. The source is a female donor with Graves disease. The sample was peripheral blood mononuclear cells (PBMCs), taken when the disease was refractory, from a patient treated with antithyroid drugs. CDR3: CASSRIGTGKFGETQYF. The CDR3 bases are TGTGCCAGCAGTCGTATAGGGACAGGGAAATTTGGAGAGACCCAGTACTTC.